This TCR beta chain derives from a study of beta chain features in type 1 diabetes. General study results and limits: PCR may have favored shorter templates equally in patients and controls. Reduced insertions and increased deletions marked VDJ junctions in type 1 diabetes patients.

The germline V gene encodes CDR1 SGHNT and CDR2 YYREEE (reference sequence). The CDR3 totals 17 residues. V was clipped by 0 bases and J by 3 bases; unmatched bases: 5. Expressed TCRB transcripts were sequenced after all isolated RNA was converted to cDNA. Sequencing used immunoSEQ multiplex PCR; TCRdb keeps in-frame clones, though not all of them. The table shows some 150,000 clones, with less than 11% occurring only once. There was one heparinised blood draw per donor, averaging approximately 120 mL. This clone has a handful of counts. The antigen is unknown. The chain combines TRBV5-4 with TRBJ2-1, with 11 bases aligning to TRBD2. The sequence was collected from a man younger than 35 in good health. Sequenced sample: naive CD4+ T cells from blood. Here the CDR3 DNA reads TGTGCCAGCAGCTTGGGCGGGCTAGCGGGGGGCTACAATGAGCAGTTCTTC. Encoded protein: CASSLGGLAGGYNEQFF.